This T cell receptor (beta chain) was documented in a study of blood T cells in healthy people across ages. A single count supports this clonotype. A second PCR of about 7 to 12 cycles used a sample-barcoded 5' primer and a J-beta primer mix. MiXCR, applied by TCRdb to the 5' RACE reads, yields one record per CDR3 protein. Of roughly 800,000 distinct CDR3 sequences listed, roughly 64% were seen once; the top ten hold 22%. The sequencing sample was made of blood. The TCR sequence derives from a man aged 25 to 45 in good health.

The CDR3 nucleotides read TGTGCCAGCAGTTTAGAACCCCGGCAGAGCTACGAGCAGTACTTC. Translating gives CASSLEPRQSYEQYF. V is TRBV27 and J is TRBJ2-7, with D uncertain. In germline, CDR1 is MNHEY, CDR2 SMNVEV (reference sequence). This CDR3 contains 15 residues. Trimming cost V 2 bases and J 3 bases, with 14 bases left between them.